The clone carrying this T cell receptor (beta chain) was observed many times. Its antigen is not identified. This sample is part of a study of regulatory T cells in long-lasting Graves disease. V trimming: 1 base; J trimming: 3 bases; junction bases outside the gene matches: 12. CDR1 is SQVTM and CDR2 is ANQGSEA in the germline V gene. The CDR3 is 17 amino acids. Time point here: newly diagnosed GD, antithyroid drugs for less than 3 months. The TCR library used RNA extracted from PBMCs. In Xi'an, China, an endocrinology department was the source of patients. EDTA tubes held Nine milliliters of peripheral blood from each patient. Arm-PCR of CDR3 regions and iRepertoire HTBI primers were used to build TCR beta libraries. TCRdb independently ran MiXCR on the multiplex PCR reads; one entry per CDR3 protein. The sample lists 400,000 to 500,000 distinct CDR3 sequences; about 15% were seen once. Findings of the study overall: TRBV28 was favored in persistent disease, as were TRBJ1-2 and TRBJ2-5.

Separately, the same data were catalogued under a study of T cells in Graves' hyperthyroidism and ophthalmopathy. That paper notes: Every diagnosis used clinical symptoms, serum thyroxine and TRAb, thyroid ultrasound and orbital computed tomography.

This TCR was sampled from a woman aged 50 to 65 with Graves disease. The sample was peripheral blood mononuclear cells (PBMCs), taken at new diagnosis, from a patient treated with antithyroid drugs. The V and J genes are TRBV29-1 and TRBJ1-1, with 9 bases lining up with TRBD1. CDR3 in amino acids: CSVEGGTGRSVDTEAFF. DNA of the CDR3: TGCAGCGTTGAAGGCGGGACAGGGAGGAGTGTGGACACTGAAGCTTTCTTT. The full variable domain, in which reference TRBV29-1 and TRBJ1-1 provide the parts outside the CDR3, is SAVISQKPSRDICQRGTSLTIQCQVDSQVTMMFWYRQQPGQSLTLIATANQGSEATYESGFVIDKFPISRPNLTFSTLTVSNMSPEDSSIYLCSVEGGTGRSVDTEAFFGQGTRLTVV.